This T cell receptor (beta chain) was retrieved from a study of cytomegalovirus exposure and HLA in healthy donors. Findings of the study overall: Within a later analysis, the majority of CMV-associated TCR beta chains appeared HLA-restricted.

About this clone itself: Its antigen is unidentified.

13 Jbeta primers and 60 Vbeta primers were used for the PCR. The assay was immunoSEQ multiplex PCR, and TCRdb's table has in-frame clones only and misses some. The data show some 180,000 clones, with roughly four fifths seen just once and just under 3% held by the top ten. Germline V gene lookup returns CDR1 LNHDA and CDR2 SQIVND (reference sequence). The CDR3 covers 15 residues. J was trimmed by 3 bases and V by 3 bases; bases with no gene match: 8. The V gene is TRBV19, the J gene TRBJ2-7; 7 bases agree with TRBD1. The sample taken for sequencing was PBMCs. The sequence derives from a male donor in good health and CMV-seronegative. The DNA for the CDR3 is TGTGCCAGTAGTATGTACCCGGGACAGAACTACGAGCAGTACTTC. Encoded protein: CASSMYPGQNYEQYF.